The text below deals with one T cell receptor (beta chain). This sample is part of a study of blood T cell repertoires in COVID-19. Study summary: Specimens from acute and convalescent COVID-19 originated in the United States, Italy and Spain.

Authors' analysis steps: Amplified reference gene primers provided the basis for estimating nucleated cell counts. Clones were sequenced by immunoSEQ multiplex PCR, and TCRdb holds only the in-frame ones, with some missing. That table furnishes V, J and clone size, whereas the DNA furnished D and trimming. The sample lists 60,000 to 70,000 clones, 76% seen once, with about 47% in the top ten. The CDR3 spans 15 residues. The germline V gene encodes CDR1 MNHEY and CDR2 SVGAGI. The ends were cut back, 0 bases at V and 6 bases at J, with 12 bases in the middle. The rearrangement joins TRBV6-5 to TRBJ1-5; D remains unclear. Source material: peripheral blood. The sequence was obtained from a woman of 80 years or more with acute or convalescent COVID-19. The CDR3 loop is CASSYSGQSGQPQHF. The CDR3 bases are TGTGCCAGCAGTTACTCGGGCCAGAGTGGTCAGCCCCAGCATTTT.